The clone carrying this T cell receptor (beta chain) turned up a few times. A single record per CDR3 protein comes from TCRdb applying MiXCR to the PCR reads. The sample lists 15,000 to 20,000 distinct CDR3 sequences; about 43% were seen once. The record originates from a study of tumor-infiltrating lymphocytes in oesophageal squamous cell carcinoma. Germline loops: CDR1 KGHDR, CDR2 SFDVKD. V was shortened by 3 bases and J by 11 bases, with 24 bases between the two germline ends. The CDR3 sequence is 16 residues long. The chain employs TRBV24-1 and TRBJ2-5; TRBD1 is a possible D gene (5 bases). This TCR derives from a female donor with esophageal squamous cell carcinoma. The material sequenced was normal esophageal tissue next to the tumor. DNA of the CDR3: TGTGCCACCAGTGATCCTCAGGGTGGGGCTATGGGTGAGCAGTACTTC. Its translation is CATSDPQGGAMGEQYF.